What follows describes a single TCR beta chain. During active infection, Seattle patients enrolled and were then monitored through disease. In the authors' methods: Reference gene primer amplification gave nucleated cell count estimates. The assay was immunoSEQ multiplex PCR, and TCRdb's table has in-frame clones only and misses some. V, J and clone size are those of that table, while D and trimming were read from the DNA. Here the sample spans about 170,000 clones, less than 90% being singletons. This CDR3 has 16 amino acids. V was shortened by 4 bases and J by 4 bases, with 19 bases between the two germline ends. Germline V gene lookup returns CDR1 MGHRA and CDR2 YSYEKL. These data belong to a study of blood T cell repertoires in COVID-19. The wider study: Some COVID-19 samples were acute and others convalescent; all came from the United States, Italy and Spain. Sources were T cells, B-cell-depleted T cells, or PBMCs; the material itself was cDNA or gDNA.

Sample: peripheral blood. This chain joins TRBV4-1 and TRBJ1-1; D is unclear. The source of this sequence is a woman in her fifties or sixties with COVID-19, enrolled during active disease. The CDR3 sequence: CASSPRGRSQITEAFF. The CDR3 bases are TGCGCCAGCAGCCCTCGGGGTAGAAGCCAGATCACTGAAGCTTTCTTT.